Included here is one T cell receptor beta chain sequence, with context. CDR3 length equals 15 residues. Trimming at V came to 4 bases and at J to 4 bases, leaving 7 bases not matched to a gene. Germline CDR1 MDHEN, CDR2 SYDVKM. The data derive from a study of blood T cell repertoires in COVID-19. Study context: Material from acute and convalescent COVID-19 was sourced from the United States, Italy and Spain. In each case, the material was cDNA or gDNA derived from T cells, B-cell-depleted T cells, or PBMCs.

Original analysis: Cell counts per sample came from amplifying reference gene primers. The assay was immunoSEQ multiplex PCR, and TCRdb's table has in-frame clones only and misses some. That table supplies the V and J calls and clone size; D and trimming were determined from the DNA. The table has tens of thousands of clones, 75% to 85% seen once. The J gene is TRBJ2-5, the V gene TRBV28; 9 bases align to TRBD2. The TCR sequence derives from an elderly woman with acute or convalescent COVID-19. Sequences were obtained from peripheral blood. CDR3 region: CASSSPGTSLETQYF. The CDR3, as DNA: TGTGCCAGCAGTTCCCCCGGGACTAGCTTAGAGACCCAGTACTTC.